Given below is one T cell receptor (beta chain) in context. The clone's antigen remains unknown. No qualities accompany the bases; no much larger clone lies one base away. Trimming removed 3 bases from V and 2 bases from J, leaving 15 bases between the germline ends. The CDR3 spans 16 residues, from the cysteine through the phenylalanine. Only the CDR3 DNA is retained, 48 bases long and in frame from the first base. The germline V gene gives CDR1 as SGHRS and CDR2 as YFSETQ. TCRbeta CDR3 regions were amplified from genomic DNA using the immunoSEQ Assay, a bias-controlled multiplex PCR. The source study handled its data this way. The number of nucleated cells in each sample was estimated from the amplification of reference gene primers within the assay. To quantify the absolute abundance of each unique TCRbeta CDR3 rearrangement, sequence reads were collapsed and filtered. For each sample, productive Simpson clonality was calculated by taking the square root of Simpson's diversity index across productive rearrangements. In TCRdb, the immuneACCESS table is reduced to in-frame sequences with V and J assigned. These tables do not hold every clone; where another copy was compared, an unresolved V gene accounts for under half, and the others remain unexplained. The DNA gave D and trimming, while V, J and clone size come from that table. This sample lists under 130,000 clones; over 75% were detected once. The ten largest clones add up to more than 4% of the sample.

The entry originates in a study of blood T cell repertoires in COVID-19 (dated by TCRdb to between 2020 and 2021). With regard to the full study: Samples from collaborators originated in the United States, Italy and Spain and spanned both the acute and convalescent phases of COVID-19. The repertoires were released in a freely available public database meant as a resource for research on the immune response to SARS-CoV-2. The prospective study material was composed of cDNA or gDNA derived from T cells, B-cell-depleted T cells, or PBMCs. Where available, HLA class I and class II types were taken from metadata supplied by the sample provider and were not determined by assay-based typing. A de-identified subject ID, COVID-19 status, age in years and sex were almost always included in the sample metadata. The dataset comprised deeply sampled blood TCRbeta repertoires from subjects exposed to, actively infected with, or recovered from COVID-19. Samples came from the ongoing ImmuneRACE study (first 160 participants) plus 1,254 subjects from 6 global collaborators. Overall results and qualifications from the work: Clinical and demographic metadata were provided uncurated, with the amount varying by source and participant.

Each collaborating institution followed its own protocols to collect whole blood in K2EDTA tubes. For TCRbeta analysis, collaborator samples were shipped as frozen whole blood, as isolated PBMCs, or as DNA extracted from either sample type. This chain joins TRBV5-1 to TRBJ2-1; a tentative D match to TRBD1 spans 6 bases. Specimen: peripheral blood. The source is a man aged 50 to 60 with acute or convalescent COVID-19. The DNA sequence is as follows: TGCGCCAGCAGCTACCGGGACATTGCCCCCTACAATGAGCAGTTCTTC. This encodes CASSYRDIAPYNEQFF. The full variable domain, completed from the reference TRBV5-1 and TRBJ2-1 proteins outside the CDR3, reads KAGVTQTPRYLIKTRGQQVTLSCSPISGHRSVSWYQQTPGQGLQFLFEYFSETQRNKGNFPGRFSGRQFSNSRSEMNVSTLELGDSALYLCASSYRDIAPYNEQFFGPGTRLTVL.